A single sample is the source of the 9 T cell receptor beta chains below, sequenced in a study of cytomegalovirus exposure and HLA in healthy donors. Primers for the PCR totalled 60 Vbeta and 13 Jbeta. Assay: immunoSEQ multiplex PCR; the TCRdb copy retains only in-frame clones and omits some. The profile shows about 110,000 clones, 76% of them singletons. Source material: PBMCs. These receptors were taken from a man between 25 and 39 years old in good health and CMV-seropositive.

This clone occurred a few times. This chain joins TRBV2 and TRBJ2-2, with 7 bases matching TRBD1. The CDR3 sequence is 14 residues long. In germline, CDR1 is SNHLY, CDR2 FYNNEI. Trimming at V came to 6 bases and at J to 4 bases, leaving 5 bases not matched to a gene. The DNA for the CDR3 is TGTGCCAGCAGCCAACAGGGGTTCACCGGGGAGCTGTTTTTT. Residues: CASSQQGFTGELFF.

This clone occurred a few times. The V and J genes are TRBV5-1 and TRBJ2-2; tentatively, D is TRBD2 (6 bases). CDR1 is SGHRS and CDR2 is YFSETQ in the germline V gene. The CDR3 contains 14 residues. V lost 6 bases and J 3 bases, leaving 12 bases between the germline ends. The CDR3 here is CASKGGTYTGELFF. CDR3 nucleotide sequence: TGCGCCAGCAAGGGAGGCACATACACCGGGGAGCTGTTTTTT.

The chain recombines TRBV2 with TRBJ1-4, with TRBD1 matching 7 bases. The CDR3 is 16 amino acids. V shed 6 bases, J shed 2 bases, and the junction held 9 bases outside the gene matches. CDR1 and CDR2 from the germline V gene are SNHLY and FYNNEI. The CDR3 region is CASSNTPGQTNEKLFF. CDR3 DNA sequence: TGTGCCAGCAGCAATACCCCGGGACAGACTAATGAAAAACTGTTTTTT. The variable domain in full, completed from reference TRBV2 and TRBJ1-4, reads EPEVTQTPSHQVTQMGQEVILRCVPISNHLYFYWYRQILGQKVEFLVSFYNNEISEKSEIFDDQFSVERPDGSNFTLKIRSTKLEDSAMYFCASSNTPGQTNEKLFFGSGTQLSVL.

The V gene is TRBV2, the J gene TRBJ1-5; TRBD1 matches 12 bases. J lost 7 bases, V lost 2 bases, and 6 bases had no gene match. The CDR3 spans 16 residues. CDR1 and CDR2 (germline): SNHLY, FYNNEI. The CDR3 reads CASSERDRGRGQPQHF. The CDR3 DNA reads TGTGCCAGCAGTGAAAGGGACAGGGGGCGAGGACAGCCCCAGCATTTT.

The chain employs TRBV7-3 and TRBJ2-1; 8 positions match TRBD2. The CDR3 has 15 amino acids. Per germline, CDR1 SGHTA and CDR2 FQGTGA. Trimming at V came to 5 bases and at J to 6 bases, leaving 9 bases not matched to a gene. CDR3 nucleotide sequence: TGTGCCAGCAGCCTCCAACTAGCGGAGCCCAATGAGCAGTTCTTC. It encodes CASSLQLAEPNEQFF.

J is TRBJ1-4 and V is TRBV28; weak D call: TRBD1 (5 bases). Trimming removed 5 bases at V and 3 bases at J, with 13 bases between. The CDR3 runs to 15 residues. Germline CDR1 MDHEN, CDR2 SYDVKM. The CDR3 DNA sequence: TGTGCCAGCAGTCCCCACAGGAACTCTAATGAAAAACTGTTTTTT. Its protein product is CASSPHRNSNEKLFF.

This clone was counted a single time. CDR3 loop: CASSLMGAEETQYF. The CDR3 region has the DNA TGTGCCAGCAGCTTAATGGGGGCCGAAGAGACCCAGTACTTC. The rearrangement uses TRBV7-3 and TRBJ2-5; tentatively, D is TRBD1 (6 bases). V gave up 1 base and J gave up 3 bases, with 9 bases separating them. Germline V gives CDR1 SGHTA, CDR2 FQGTGA. CDR3 size: 14 residues.

The rearrangement joins TRBV23-1 to TRBJ2-5, with 10 bases identical to TRBD1. TRBV23-1 counts as an open reading frame of uncertain function. The CDR3 contains 14 residues. J gave up 11 bases and V 3 bases, and 9 bases lay outside the gene matches. For the CDR3, the DNA is TGCGCCAGCAGTCACCCGGACAGGGGGAAAGAGCAGTACTTC. It is translated as CASSHPDRGKEQYF.

J is TRBJ1-5 and V is TRBV7-2, with a tentative D call TRBD1 (6 bases). In germline, CDR1 is SGHTA, CDR2 FQGNSA. V lost 5 bases to trimming and J lost 3 bases, with 11 bases between them. CDR3 length: 14 residues. CDR3 sequence reads: CASSPWTDNQPQHF. The CDR3 DNA reads as TGTGCCAGCAGCCCGTGGACAGACAATCAGCCCCAGCATTTT.